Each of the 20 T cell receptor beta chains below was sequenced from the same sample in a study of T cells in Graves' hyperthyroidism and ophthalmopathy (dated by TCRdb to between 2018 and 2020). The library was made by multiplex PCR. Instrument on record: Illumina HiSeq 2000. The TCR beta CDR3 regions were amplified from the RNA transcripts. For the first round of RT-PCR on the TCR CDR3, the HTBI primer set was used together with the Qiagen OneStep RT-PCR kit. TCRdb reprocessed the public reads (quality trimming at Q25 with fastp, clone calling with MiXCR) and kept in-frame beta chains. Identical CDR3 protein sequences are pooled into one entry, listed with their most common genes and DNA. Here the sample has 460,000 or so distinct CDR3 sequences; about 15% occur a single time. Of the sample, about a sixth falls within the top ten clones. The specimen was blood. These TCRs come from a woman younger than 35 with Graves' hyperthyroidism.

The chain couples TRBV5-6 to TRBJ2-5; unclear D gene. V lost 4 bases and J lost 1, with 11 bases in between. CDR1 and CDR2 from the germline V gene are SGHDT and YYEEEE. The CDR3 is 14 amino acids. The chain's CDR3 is CASSPRYLQETQYF. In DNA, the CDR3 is TGTGCCAGCAGCCCACGGTATCTCCAAGAGACCCAGTACTTC.

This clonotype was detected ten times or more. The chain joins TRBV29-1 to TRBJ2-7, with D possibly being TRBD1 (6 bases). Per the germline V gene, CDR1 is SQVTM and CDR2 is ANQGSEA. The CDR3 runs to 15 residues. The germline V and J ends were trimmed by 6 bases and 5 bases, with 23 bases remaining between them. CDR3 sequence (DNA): TGCAGCGTCGCCCCTGGCAGGGGAATTTTCAACGAGCAGTACTTC. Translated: CSVAPGRGIFNEQYF.

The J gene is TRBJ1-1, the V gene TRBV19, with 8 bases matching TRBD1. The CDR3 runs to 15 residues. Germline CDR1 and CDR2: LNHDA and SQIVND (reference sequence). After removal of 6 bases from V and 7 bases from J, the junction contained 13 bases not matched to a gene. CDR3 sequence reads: CASRSGQGTTDEAFF. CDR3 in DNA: TGTGCCAGTAGATCCGGACAGGGAACGACGGATGAAGCTTTCTTT.

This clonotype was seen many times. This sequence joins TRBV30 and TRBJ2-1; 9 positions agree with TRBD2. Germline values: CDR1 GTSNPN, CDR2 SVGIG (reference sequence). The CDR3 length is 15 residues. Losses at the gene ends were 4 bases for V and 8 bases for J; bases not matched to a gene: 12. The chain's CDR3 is CAWTRQEREADEQFF. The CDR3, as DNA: TGTGCCTGGACCCGGCAGGAGCGGGAGGCTGATGAGCAGTTCTTC.

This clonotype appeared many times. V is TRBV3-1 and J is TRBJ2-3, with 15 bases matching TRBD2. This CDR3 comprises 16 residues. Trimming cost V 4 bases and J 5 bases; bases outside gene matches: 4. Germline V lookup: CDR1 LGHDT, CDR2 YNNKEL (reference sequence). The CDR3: CASSPRTSGRGDTQYF. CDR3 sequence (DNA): TGTGCCAGCAGCCCTCGGACTAGCGGGAGGGGAGATACGCAGTATTTT.

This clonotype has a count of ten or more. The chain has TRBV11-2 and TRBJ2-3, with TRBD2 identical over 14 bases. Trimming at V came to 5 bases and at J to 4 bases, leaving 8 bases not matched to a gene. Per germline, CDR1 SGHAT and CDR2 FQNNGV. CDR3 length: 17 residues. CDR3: CASSLTSGRAKADTQYF. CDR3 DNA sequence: TGTGCCAGCAGCCTGACTAGCGGGAGGGCCAAGGCAGATACGCAGTATTTT.

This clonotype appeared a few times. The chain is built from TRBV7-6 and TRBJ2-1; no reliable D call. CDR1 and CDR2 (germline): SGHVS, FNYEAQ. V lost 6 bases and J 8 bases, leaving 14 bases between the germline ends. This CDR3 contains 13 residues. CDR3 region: CASRSSDRDEQFF. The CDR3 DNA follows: TGTGCCAGCAGGTCCTCCGACCGAGATGAGCAGTTCTTC.

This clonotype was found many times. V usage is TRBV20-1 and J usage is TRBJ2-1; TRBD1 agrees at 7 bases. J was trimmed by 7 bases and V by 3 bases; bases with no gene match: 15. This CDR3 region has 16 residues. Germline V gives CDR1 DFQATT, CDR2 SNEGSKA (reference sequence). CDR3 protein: CSARGWCDREYNEQFF. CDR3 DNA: TGCAGTGCTAGGGGATGGTGTGACAGGGAGTATAATGAGCAGTTCTTC.

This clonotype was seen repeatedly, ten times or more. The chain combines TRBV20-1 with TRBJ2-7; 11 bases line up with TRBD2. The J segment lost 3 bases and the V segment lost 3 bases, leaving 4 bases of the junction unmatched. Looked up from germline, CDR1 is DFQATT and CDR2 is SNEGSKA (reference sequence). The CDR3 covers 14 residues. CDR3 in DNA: TGCAGTGCTAGCCAGACTAGCGGGGACTACGAGCAGTACTTC. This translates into CSASQTSGDYEQYF.

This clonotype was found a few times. CDR3 in amino acids: CASTPPRQGGKDSNQPQHF. CDR3 nucleotides: TGTGCCAGCACTCCTCCAAGACAGGGGGGAAAAGATAGCAATCAGCCCCAGCATTTT. The chain uses TRBV14 and TRBJ1-5; 9 nucleotides agree with TRBD1. The ends lost 7 bases at V and 0 bases at J; junction bases unmatched: 16. This CDR3 has 19 residues. Germline-derived CDR1 and CDR2 are SGHDN and FVKESK.

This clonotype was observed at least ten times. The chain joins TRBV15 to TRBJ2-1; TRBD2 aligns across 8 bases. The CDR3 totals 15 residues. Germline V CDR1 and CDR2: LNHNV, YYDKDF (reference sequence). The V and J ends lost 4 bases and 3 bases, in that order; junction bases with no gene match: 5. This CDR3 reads CATSILADNYNEQFF. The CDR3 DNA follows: TGTGCCACCAGCATACTAGCGGACAACTACAATGAGCAGTTCTTC.

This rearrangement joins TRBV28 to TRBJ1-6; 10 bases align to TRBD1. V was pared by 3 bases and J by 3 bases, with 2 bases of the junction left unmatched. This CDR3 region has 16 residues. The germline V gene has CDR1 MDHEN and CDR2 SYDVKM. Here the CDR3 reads CASSLTGGYYNSPLHF. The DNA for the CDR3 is TGTGCCAGCAGTTTGACAGGGGGCTACTATAATTCACCCCTCCACTTT.

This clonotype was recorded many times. The CDR3 DNA follows: TGTGCCAGCAGTTACTCGAGGGCATCTCTGGCAGGCAAAGGGGACACTGAAGCTTTCTTT. Translated, it gives CASSYSRASLAGKGDTEAFF. The V call is TRBV6-5, the J call TRBJ1-1; TRBD1 might be the D (5 bases). This CDR3 comprises 20 residues. Deletions cut 0 bases from V and 3 bases from J, with 26 bases between. Germline assignment: CDR1 MNHEY and CDR2 SVGAGI.

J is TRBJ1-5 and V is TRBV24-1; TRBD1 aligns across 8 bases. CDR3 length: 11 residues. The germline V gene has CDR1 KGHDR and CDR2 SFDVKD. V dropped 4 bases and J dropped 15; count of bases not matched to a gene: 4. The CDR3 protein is CATSDGDRWHF. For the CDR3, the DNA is TGTGCCACCAGTGACGGGGACAGGTGGCATTTT.

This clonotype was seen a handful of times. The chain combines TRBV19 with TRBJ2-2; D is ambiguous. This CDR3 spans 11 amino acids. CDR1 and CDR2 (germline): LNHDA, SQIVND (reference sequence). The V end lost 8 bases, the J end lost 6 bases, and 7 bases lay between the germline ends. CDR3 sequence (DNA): TGTGCCAGTTTACGTGCCGGGGAGCTGTTTTTT. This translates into CASLRAGELFF.

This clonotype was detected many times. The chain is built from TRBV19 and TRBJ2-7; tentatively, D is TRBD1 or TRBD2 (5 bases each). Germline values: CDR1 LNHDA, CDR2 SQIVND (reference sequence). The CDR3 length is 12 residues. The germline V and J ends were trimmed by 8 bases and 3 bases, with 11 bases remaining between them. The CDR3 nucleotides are TGTGCCAGTGGTGGGGGAAGCTACGAGCAGTACTTC. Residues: CASGGGSYEQYF.

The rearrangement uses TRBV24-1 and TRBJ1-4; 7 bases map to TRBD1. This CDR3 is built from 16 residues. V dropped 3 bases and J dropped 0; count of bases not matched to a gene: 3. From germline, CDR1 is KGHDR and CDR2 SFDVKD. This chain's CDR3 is CATSDGGTATNEKLFF. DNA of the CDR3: TGTGCCACCAGTGATGGGGGGACAGCAACTAATGAAAAACTGTTTTTT.

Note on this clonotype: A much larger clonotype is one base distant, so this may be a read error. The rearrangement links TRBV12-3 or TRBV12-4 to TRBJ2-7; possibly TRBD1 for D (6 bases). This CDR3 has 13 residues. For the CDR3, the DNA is TGTACCAGCAGTACCCGGGACATATACGAGCAGTACTTC. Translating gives CTSSTRDIYEQYF.

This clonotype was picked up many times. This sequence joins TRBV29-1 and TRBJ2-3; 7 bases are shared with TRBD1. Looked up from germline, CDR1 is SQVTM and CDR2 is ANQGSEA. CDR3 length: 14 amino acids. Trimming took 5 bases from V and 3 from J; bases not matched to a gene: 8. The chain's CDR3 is CSVYRGVRTDTQYF. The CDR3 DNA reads TGCAGCGTTTACAGGGGCGTTCGTACAGATACGCAGTATTTT.

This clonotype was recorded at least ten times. The CDR3: CASSIQYSNYGYTF. The CDR3 DNA follows: TGTGCCAGTAGTATCCAGTACTCTAACTATGGCTACACCTTC. V usage is TRBV19 and J usage is TRBJ1-2; the D is unclear. The CDR3 sequence is 14 residues long. V was clipped by 3 bases and J by 0 bases, with 8 bases between them. The V gene's germline CDR1 is LNHDA and CDR2 SQIVND (reference sequence).